The 25 T cell receptor beta chains listed next were all sequenced from one sample in a study of OX40 agonist ivuxolimab in advanced cancers. Sequencing was performed with immunoSEQ multiplex PCR; in TCRdb, only in-frame clones are kept and a portion is missing. The table shows about 83,000 clones, with about 81% occurring only once. This specimen was CD4+ or CD8+ T cells sorted from blood, taken in a trial of the OX40 agonist ivuxolimab. These receptors came from an adult with an advanced solid tumor such as melanoma, head and neck, liver or kidney cancer.

The genes are TRBV6-1 and TRBJ1-5, with a weak D call TRBD1 (5 bases). The CDR3 is 13 amino acids. Germline V lookup: CDR1 MNHNS, CDR2 SASEGT. V gave up 10 bases and J gave up 5 bases, with 15 bases separating them. CDR3 sequence reads: CATGDATYQPQHF. CDR3 sequence (DNA): TGTGCCACCGGGGACGCAACGTATCAGCCCCAGCATTTT.

The rearrangement uses TRBV5-5 and TRBJ1-2; 7 bases align to TRBD1. With 0 bases clipped from V and 4 bases from J, the junction kept 3 bases outside the gene matches. The CDR3 consists of 14 residues. Per the germline V gene, CDR1 is SGHKS and CDR2 is YYEKEE (reference sequence). DNA for the CDR3: TGTGCCAGCAGCTTGGGGACAGGTAGCTATGGCTACACCTTC. Amino acids: CASSLGTGSYGYTF. Complete variable domain (other parts from reference TRBV5-5 and TRBJ1-2): DAGVTQSPTHLIKTRGQQVTLRCSPISGHKSVSWYQQVLGQGPQFIFQYYEKEERGRGNFPDRFSARQFPNYSSELNVNALLLGDSALYLCASSLGTGSYGYTFGSGTRLTVV.

CDR3 in DNA: TGTGCCAGCAGTTACCCCGACAGGAACACTGAAGCTTTCTTT. Protein product: CASSYPDRNTEAFF. V is TRBV6-6 and J is TRBJ1-1; D perhaps matches TRBD1 (5 bases). Trimming took 2 bases from V and 1 from J, leaving 8 bases between them. The CDR3 is 14 residues long. Germline CDR1 and CDR2: MNHNY and SVGAGI (reference sequence).

This sequence joins TRBV5-1 and TRBJ2-7; D possibly matches TRBD1 or TRBD2 (7 bases each). The CDR3 is 15 amino acids. Trimming took 0 bases from V and 4 from J, leaving 14 bases between them. CDR1 is SGHRS, CDR2 YFSETQ, per germline. As DNA, the CDR3 is TGCGCCAGCAGCTTGGCCGACAGGGACTATTACGAGCAGTACTTC. Translated: CASSLADRDYYEQYF.

The chain recombines TRBV5-1 with TRBJ1-4; perhaps TRBD1 as D (5 bases). This CDR3 contains 16 residues. In germline, CDR1 is SGHRS, CDR2 YFSETQ. V lost 2 bases, J lost 7 bases, and 18 bases lay in between. CDR3 nucleotides: TGCGCCAGCAGCTTAAATTCCATAAGGGGCGGTGAAAAACTGTTTTTT. It translates to CASSLNSIRGGEKLFF.

The chain joins TRBV7-8 to TRBJ1-5, with 9 bases aligning to TRBD1. After removal of 5 bases from V and 6 bases from J, the junction contained 8 bases not matched to a gene. Germline V gene lookup returns CDR1 SGHVS and CDR2 FQNEAQ. The CDR3 is made up of 15 amino acids. Here the CDR3 DNA reads TGTGCCAGCAGCCCGGGACAGGGTACGGGTCAGCCCCAGCATTTT. Residues: CASSPGQGTGQPQHF.

The chain recombines TRBV4-2 with TRBJ1-4, with D unclear. There are 14 residues in the CDR3. Germline CDR1 LGHNA, CDR2 YNFKEQ. V was cut by 0 bases and J by 8 bases, with 10 bases left in between. CDR3 region: CASSQEYGAEKLFF. The CDR3 bases are TGTGCCAGCAGCCAAGAGTACGGTGCCGAAAAACTGTTTTTT.

V is TRBV18 and J is TRBJ1-1, with TRBD1 matching over 7 bases. From germline, CDR1 is KGHSH and CDR2 LQKENI. The CDR3 is 14 amino acids. Trimming cost V 3 bases and J 3 bases; bases outside gene matches: 4. CDR3 protein: CASSPQGVDTEAFF. Here the CDR3 DNA reads TGTGCCAGCTCACCTCAGGGGGTAGACACTGAAGCTTTCTTT.

This sequence joins TRBV9 and TRBJ1-1; 8 positions agree with TRBD1. There are 16 residues in the CDR3. The junction had 10 bases not matched to a gene; V was cut back by 4 bases and J by 2 bases. The germline V gene encodes CDR1 SGDLS and CDR2 YYNGEE. The CDR3 spells CASSPRAGGQNTEAFF. In DNA, the CDR3 is TGTGCCAGCAGCCCCAGGGCAGGGGGCCAAAACACTGAAGCTTTCTTT. The full variable domain, rest sourced from reference TRBV9 and TRBJ1-1, is DSGVTQTPKHLITATGQRVTLRCSPRSGDLSVYWYQQSLDQGLQFLIQYYNGEERAKGNILERFSAQQFPDLHSELNLSSLELGDSALYFCASSPRAGGQNTEAFFGQGTRLTVV.

Only a few counts were recorded for this clone. This chain uses TRBV10-3 with TRBJ1-2; no clear D gene. Trimming stripped 0 bases from V and 4 bases from J, with 6 bases between. Germline V gene lookup returns CDR1 ENHRY and CDR2 SYGVKD. CDR3 length equals 13 residues. The CDR3 sequence: CAISESRTYGYTF. In nucleotides, the CDR3 is TGTGCCATCAGTGAGTCCAGGACCTATGGCTACACCTTC.

This sequence joins TRBV7-9 and TRBJ1-5, with a weak D call TRBD1 (5 bases). V was pared by 1 base and J by 0 bases, with 7 bases between. The CDR3 is 15 residues long. CDR1 SEHNR and CDR2 FQNEAQ come from the germline V gene (reference sequence). The CDR3 reads CASSLGQYSNQPQHF. DNA for the CDR3: TGTGCCAGCAGCTTAGGACAGTATAGCAATCAGCCCCAGCATTTT.

V usage is TRBV7-7 and J usage is TRBJ2-2; D might be TRBD1 (5 bases). CDR1 SSHAT and CDR2 FNYEAQ come from the germline V gene (reference sequence). The CDR3 length is 17 residues. V was clipped by 8 bases and J by 0 bases, with 19 bases between them. The CDR3 protein is CASSPRVGYANTGELFF. In DNA form, the CDR3 reads TGTGCCAGCTCCCCCAGGGTCGGCTACGCGAACACCGGGGAGCTGTTTTTT. The whole variable domain, filled in from reference TRBV7-7 and TRBJ2-2, reads GAGVSQSPRYKVTKRGQDVTLRCDPISSHATLYWYQQALGQGPEFLTYFNYEAQPDKSGLPSDRFSAERPEGSISTLTIQRTEQRDSAMYRCASSPRVGYANTGELFFGEGSRLTVL.

This clone was seen a single time. This chain joins TRBV2 and TRBJ1-4; D possibly corresponds to TRBD1 (5 bases). Looked up from germline, CDR1 is SNHLY and CDR2 is FYNNEI. CDR3 length: 15 residues. The V and J ends lost 7 bases and 3 bases respectively, with 15 bases between them. CDR3 sequence (DNA): TGTGCCAGCAATAGACCGGGACCGCCTAATGAAAAACTGTTTTTT. Residues: CASNRPGPPNEKLFF.

J is TRBJ1-5 and V is TRBV7-2; D might be TRBD1 (5 bases). V was cut by 2 bases and J by 9 bases, with 17 bases left in between. The V gene's germline CDR1 is SGHTA and CDR2 FQGNSA. The CDR3 is made up of 15 amino acids. CDR3 region: CASSLFSGAQGPQHF. CDR3 nucleotides: TGTGCCAGCAGCTTATTTTCCGGGGCCCAGGGGCCCCAGCATTTT.

The CDR3 region has the DNA TGTGCCTGGATTAAACCAGGGGACTACACAGATACGCAGTATTTT. It codes for CAWIKPGDYTDTQYF. The chain carries TRBV30 and TRBJ2-3, with D possibly being TRBD2 (7 bases). V gave up 4 bases and J gave up 2 bases, with 16 bases separating them. Looked up from germline, CDR1 is GTSNPN and CDR2 is SVGIG (reference sequence). CDR3 size: 15 residues.

Note on this clone: Without the conserved terminal phenylalanine or tryptophan, this CDR3 likely stems from a read error. The chain has TRBV28 and TRBJ1-2; TRBD1 matches 11 bases. The CDR3 sequence is 15 residues long. Germline CDR1 reads MDHEN; CDR2 reads SYDVKM. The ends lost 6 bases at V and 7 bases at J; junction bases unmatched: 10. The chain's CDR3 is CASRFPWDRGTGYTS. CDR3 sequence (DNA): TGTGCCAGCAGATTCCCATGGGACAGGGGGACTGGCTACACCTCC.

V and J are TRBV27 and TRBJ1-1, with 7 bases fitting TRBD1. CDR3 size: 11 residues. V was clipped by 2 bases and J by 10 bases; unmatched bases: 1. Germline V CDR1 and CDR2: MNHEY, SMNVEV (reference sequence). This CDR3 reads CASSLRGPAFF. DNA for the CDR3: TGTGCCAGCAGTTTAAGGGGGCCAGCTTTCTTT.

The chain recombines TRBV5-1 with TRBJ1-3; TRBD1 is a possible D gene (6 bases). CDR1 SGHRS and CDR2 YFSETQ come from the germline V gene. The CDR3 loop spans 13 amino acids. V lost 4 bases to trimming and J lost 8 bases, with 13 bases between them. CDR3 nucleotide sequence: TGCGCCAGCAGCCCCGAGGGGGAAGACACCATATATTTT. This translates into CASSPEGEDTIYF.

This clone has a handful of counts. The chain has TRBV7-9 and TRBJ2-3; 9 bases match TRBD2. Germline V gene sequence: CDR1 SEHNR, CDR2 FQNEAQ (reference sequence). Losses at the gene ends were 3 bases for V and 4 bases for J; bases not matched to a gene: 8. This CDR3 has 16 amino acids. CDR3 in amino acids: CASSFFGGGAADTQYF. The CDR3 region has the DNA TGTGCCAGCAGCTTTTTCGGCGGGGGGGCTGCAGATACGCAGTATTTT.

The count of this clone is one. V gene TRBV28 combines with J gene TRBJ1-5; no definite D call. CDR1 MDHEN and CDR2 SYDVKM come from the germline V gene. Trimming took off 3 bases at V and 0 bases at J, with 9 bases between the two ends. This CDR3 contains 15 residues. This chain's CDR3 is CASSFQLYSNQPQHF. DNA for the CDR3: TGTGCCAGCAGTTTCCAGCTTTATAGCAATCAGCCCCAGCATTTT.

The chain links TRBV9 to TRBJ1-1; D remains unclear. The length of the CDR3 is 14 residues. Germline-derived CDR1 and CDR2 are SGDLS and YYNGEE. V lost 1 base and J lost 1, with 8 bases in between. The CDR3 region is CASSVTSGNTEAFF. The CDR3, as DNA: TGTGCCAGCAGCGTAACCTCGGGGAACACTGAAGCTTTCTTT.

The chain couples TRBV11-2 to TRBJ1-1; D unclear. V lost 6 bases, J lost 0 bases, and 23 bases lay in between. Germline V CDR1 and CDR2: SGHAT, FQNNGV. This CDR3 region has 18 residues. CDR3: CASRTGRWEAVMNTEAFF. CDR3 bases: TGTGCCAGCAGAACCGGGCGATGGGAGGCAGTCATGAACACTGAAGCTTTCTTT.

V and J are TRBV9 and TRBJ1-4; 9 nucleotides agree with TRBD1. Germline V lookup: CDR1 SGDLS, CDR2 YYNGEE. CDR3 length: 14 residues. The ends lost 2 bases at V and 8 bases at J; junction bases unmatched: 4. This CDR3 is CASSVGTGLEKLFF. The CDR3 bases are TGTGCCAGCAGCGTGGGGACAGGGTTGGAAAAACTGTTTTTT.

A note on this clone: In the same sample, other DNA sequences code for this CDR3. The chain is built from TRBV5-1 and TRBJ1-1, with unresolved D. The germline V gene encodes CDR1 SGHRS and CDR2 YFSETQ. The CDR3 has 14 residues. V was pared by 4 bases and J by 0 bases, with 10 bases between. The CDR3 here is CASSADGMNTEAFF. The CDR3 coding sequence is TGCGCCAGCAGCGCGGACGGCATGAACACTGAAGCTTTCTTT.

The gene calls are TRBV9 and TRBJ1-5; D gene ambiguous. The V and J ends lost 0 bases and 0 bases respectively, with 16 bases between them. CDR1 and CDR2 from the germline V gene are SGDLS and YYNGEE. The CDR3 is 18 residues long. The CDR3: CASSVALRGDYSNQPQHF. DNA of the CDR3: TGTGCCAGCAGCGTAGCTCTACGCGGGGATTATAGCAATCAGCCCCAGCATTTT.